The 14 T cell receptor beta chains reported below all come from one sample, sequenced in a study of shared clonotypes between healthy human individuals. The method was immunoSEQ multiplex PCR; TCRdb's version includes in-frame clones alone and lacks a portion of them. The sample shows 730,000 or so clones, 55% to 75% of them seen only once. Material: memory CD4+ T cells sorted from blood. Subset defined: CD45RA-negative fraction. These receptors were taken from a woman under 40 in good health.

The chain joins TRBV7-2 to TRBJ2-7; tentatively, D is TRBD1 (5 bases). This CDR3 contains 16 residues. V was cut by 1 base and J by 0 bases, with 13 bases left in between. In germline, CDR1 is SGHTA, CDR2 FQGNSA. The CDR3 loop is CASSLGGAANSYEQYF. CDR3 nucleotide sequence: TGTGCCAGCAGCTTAGGTGGGGCAGCGAACTCCTACGAGCAGTACTTC.

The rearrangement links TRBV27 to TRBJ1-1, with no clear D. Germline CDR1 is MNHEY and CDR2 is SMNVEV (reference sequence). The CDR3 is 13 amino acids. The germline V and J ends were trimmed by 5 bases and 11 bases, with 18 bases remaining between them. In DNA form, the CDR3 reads TGTGCCAGCAGTAGAACAGCCGCCTGGGAGGCTTTCTTT. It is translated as CASSRTAAWEAFF.

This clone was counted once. The CDR3, as DNA: TGCGCCAGCAGCTCCGGTTTTGGAGACAGGGGAGGTAACTATGGCTACACCTTC. Its protein is CASSSGFGDRGGNYGYTF. The rearrangement uses TRBV5-1 and TRBJ1-2; 8 bases fit TRBD1. Germline assignment: CDR1 SGHRS and CDR2 YFSETQ. V gave up 3 bases and J gave up 1 base; unmatched junction bases: 14. The CDR3 loop spans 18 amino acids.

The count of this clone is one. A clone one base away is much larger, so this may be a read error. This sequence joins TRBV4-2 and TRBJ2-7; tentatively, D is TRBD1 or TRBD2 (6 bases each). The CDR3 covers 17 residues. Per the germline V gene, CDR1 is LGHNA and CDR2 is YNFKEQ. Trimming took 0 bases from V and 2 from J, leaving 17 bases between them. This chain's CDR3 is CASSQESFGGLPYEQYF. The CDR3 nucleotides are TGTGCCAGCAGCCAAGAATCTTTCGGGGGCTTGCCCTACGAGCAGTACTTC.

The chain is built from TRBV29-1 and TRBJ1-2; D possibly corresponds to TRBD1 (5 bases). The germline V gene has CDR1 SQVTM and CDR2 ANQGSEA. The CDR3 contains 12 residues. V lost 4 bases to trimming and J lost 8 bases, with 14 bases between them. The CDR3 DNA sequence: TGCAGCGTTGGAGGGACGGGTAGGGGCTACACCTTC. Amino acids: CSVGGTGRGYTF.

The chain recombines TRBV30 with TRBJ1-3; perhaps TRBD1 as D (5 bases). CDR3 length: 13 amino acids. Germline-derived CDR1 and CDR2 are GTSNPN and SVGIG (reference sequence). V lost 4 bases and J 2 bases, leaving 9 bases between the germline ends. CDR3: CAWIGTAGNTIYF. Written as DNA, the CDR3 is TGTGCCTGGATTGGGACCGCTGGAAACACCATATATTTT.

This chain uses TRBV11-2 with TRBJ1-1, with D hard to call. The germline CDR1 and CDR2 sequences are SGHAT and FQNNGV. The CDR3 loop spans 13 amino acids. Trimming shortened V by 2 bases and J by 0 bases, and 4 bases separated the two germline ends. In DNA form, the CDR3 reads TGTGCCAGCAGCTTACGCTTGAACACTGAAGCTTTCTTT. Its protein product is CASSLRLNTEAFF.

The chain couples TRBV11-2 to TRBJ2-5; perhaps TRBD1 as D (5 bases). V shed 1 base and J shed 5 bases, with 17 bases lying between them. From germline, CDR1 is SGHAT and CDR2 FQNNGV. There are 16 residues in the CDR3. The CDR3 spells CASSLAQGPIVETQYF. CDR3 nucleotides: TGTGCCAGCAGCTTAGCTCAGGGCCCAATCGTCGAGACCCAGTACTTC. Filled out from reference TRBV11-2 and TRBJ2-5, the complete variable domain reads EAGVAQSPRYKIIEKRQSVAFWCNPISGHATLYWYQQILGQGPKLLIQFQNNGVVDDSQLPKDRFSAERLKGVDSTLKIQPAKLEDSAVYLCASSLAQGPIVETQYFGPGTRLLVL.

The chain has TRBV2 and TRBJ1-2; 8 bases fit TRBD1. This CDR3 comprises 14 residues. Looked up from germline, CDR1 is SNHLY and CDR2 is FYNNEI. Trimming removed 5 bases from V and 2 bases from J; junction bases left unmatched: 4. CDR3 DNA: TGTGCCAGCAGTTCAGGGGGCCTGAACTATGGCTACACCTTC. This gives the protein CASSSGGLNYGYTF.

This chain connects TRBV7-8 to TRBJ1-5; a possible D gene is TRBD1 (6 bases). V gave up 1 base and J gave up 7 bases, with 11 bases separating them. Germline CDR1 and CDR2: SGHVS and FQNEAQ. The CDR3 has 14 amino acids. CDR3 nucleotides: TGTGCCAGCAGCTTAGAGAGGGGACAACAGCCCCAGCATTTT. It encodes CASSLERGQQPQHF.

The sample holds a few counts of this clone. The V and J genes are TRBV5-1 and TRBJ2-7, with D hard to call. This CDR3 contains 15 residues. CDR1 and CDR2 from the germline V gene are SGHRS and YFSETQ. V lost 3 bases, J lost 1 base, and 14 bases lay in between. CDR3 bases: TGCGCCAGCAGCTCGGACCCGACTTCTTCCTACGAGCAGTACTTC. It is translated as CASSSDPTSSYEQYF.

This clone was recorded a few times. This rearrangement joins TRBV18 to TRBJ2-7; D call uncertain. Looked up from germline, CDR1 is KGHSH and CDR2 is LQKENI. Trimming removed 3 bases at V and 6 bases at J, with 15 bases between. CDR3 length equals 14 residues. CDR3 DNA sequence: TGTGCCAGCTCACCTGAGGTAGGCTCGCTCGAGCAGTACTTC. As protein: CASSPEVGSLEQYF.

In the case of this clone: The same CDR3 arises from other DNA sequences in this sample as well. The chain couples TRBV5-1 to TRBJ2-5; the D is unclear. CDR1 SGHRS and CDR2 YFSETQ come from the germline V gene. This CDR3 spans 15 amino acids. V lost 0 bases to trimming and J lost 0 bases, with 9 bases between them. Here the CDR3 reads CASSLVLADQETQYF. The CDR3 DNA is TGCGCCAGCAGCTTGGTCCTGGCGGACCAAGAGACCCAGTACTTC.

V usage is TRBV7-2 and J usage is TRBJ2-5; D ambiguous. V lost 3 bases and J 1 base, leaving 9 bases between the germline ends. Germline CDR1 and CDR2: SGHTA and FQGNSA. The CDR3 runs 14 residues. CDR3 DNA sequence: TGTGCCAGCAGCTTTGGCCCCGCCCAAGAGACCCAGTACTTC. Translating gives CASSFGPAQETQYF.